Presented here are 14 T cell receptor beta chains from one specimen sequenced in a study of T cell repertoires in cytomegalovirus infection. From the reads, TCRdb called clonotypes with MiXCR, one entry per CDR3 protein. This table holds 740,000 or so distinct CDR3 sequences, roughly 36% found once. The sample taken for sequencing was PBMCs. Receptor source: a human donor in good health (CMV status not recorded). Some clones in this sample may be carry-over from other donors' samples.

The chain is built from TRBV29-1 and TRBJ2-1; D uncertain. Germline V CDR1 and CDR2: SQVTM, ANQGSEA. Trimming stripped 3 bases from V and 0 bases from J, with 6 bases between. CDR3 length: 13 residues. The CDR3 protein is CSVEKSSYNEQFF. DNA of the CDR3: TGCAGCGTTGAGAAGAGCTCCTACAATGAGCAGTTCTTC.

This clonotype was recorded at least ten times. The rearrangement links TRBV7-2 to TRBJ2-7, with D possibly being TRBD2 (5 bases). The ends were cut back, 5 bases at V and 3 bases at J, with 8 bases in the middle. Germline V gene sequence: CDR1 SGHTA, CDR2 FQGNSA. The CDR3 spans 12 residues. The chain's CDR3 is CASSPRGYEQYF. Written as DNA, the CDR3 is TGTGCCAGCAGCCCCCGGGGCTACGAGCAGTACTTC.

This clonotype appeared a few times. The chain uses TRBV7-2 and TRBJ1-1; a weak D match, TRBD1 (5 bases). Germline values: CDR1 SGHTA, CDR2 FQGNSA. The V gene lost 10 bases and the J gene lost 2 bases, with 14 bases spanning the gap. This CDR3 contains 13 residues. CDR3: CATRRTINTEAFF. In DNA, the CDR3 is TGTGCCACAAGACGGACAATAAACACTGAAGCTTTCTTT.

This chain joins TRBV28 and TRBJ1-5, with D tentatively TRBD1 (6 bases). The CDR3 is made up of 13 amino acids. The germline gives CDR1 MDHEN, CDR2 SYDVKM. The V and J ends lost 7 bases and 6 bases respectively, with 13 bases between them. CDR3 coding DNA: TGTGCCAGCATTGGGGGGGCGGGTCAGCCCCAGCATTTT. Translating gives CASIGGAGQPQHF. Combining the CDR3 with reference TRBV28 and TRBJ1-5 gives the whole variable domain DVKVTQSSRYLVKRTGEKVFLECVQDMDHENMFWYRQDPGLGLRLIYFSYDVKMKEKGDIPEGYSVSREKKERFSLILESASTNQTSMYLCASIGGAGQPQHFGDGTRLSIL.

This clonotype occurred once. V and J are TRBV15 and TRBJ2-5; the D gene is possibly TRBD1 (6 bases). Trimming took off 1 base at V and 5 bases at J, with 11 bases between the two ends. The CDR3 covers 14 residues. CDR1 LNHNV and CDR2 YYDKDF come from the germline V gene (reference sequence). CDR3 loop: CATSRGTVRETQYF. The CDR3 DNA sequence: TGTGCCACCAGCAGAGGGACAGTTCGCGAGACCCAGTACTTC.

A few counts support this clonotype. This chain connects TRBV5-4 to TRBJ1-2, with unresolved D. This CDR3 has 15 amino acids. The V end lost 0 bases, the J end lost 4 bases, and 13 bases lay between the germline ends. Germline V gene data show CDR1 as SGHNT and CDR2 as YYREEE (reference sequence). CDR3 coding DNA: TGTGCCAGCAGCTTGGTTACGGGTCCTGGCTATGGCTACACCTTC. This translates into CASSLVTGPGYGYTF.

CDR3 sequence: CASSLRTGDYEQYF. The CDR3 DNA is TGTGCCAGCAGCCTTCGGACAGGGGACTACGAGCAGTACTTC. V gene TRBV5-4 combines with J gene TRBJ2-7; TRBD1 agrees at 9 bases. From germline, CDR1 is SGHNT and CDR2 YYREEE (reference sequence). V shed 4 bases and J 3 bases; nucleotides not matched to a gene: 5. The CDR3 extends over 14 amino acids. The whole variable domain, filled in from reference TRBV5-4 and TRBJ2-7, reads ETGVTQSPTHLIKTRGQQVTLRCSSQSGHNTVSWYQQALGQGPQFIFQYYREEENGRGNFPPRFSGLQFPNYSSELNVNALELDDSALYLCASSLRTGDYEQYFGPGTRLTVT.

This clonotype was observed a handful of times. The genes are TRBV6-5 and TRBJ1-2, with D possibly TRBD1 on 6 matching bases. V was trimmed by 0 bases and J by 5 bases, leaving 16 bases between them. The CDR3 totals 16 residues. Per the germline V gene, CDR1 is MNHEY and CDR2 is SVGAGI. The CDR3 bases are TGTGCCAGCAGTTACTCAGGGGGGGGTGTCGCGTATGGCTACACCTTC. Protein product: CASSYSGGGVAYGYTF.

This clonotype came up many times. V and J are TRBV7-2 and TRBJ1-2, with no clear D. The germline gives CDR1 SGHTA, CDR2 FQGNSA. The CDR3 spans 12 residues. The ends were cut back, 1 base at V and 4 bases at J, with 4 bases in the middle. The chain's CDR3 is CASSLEAYGYTF. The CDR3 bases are TGTGCCAGCAGCTTAGAGGCCTATGGCTACACCTTC.

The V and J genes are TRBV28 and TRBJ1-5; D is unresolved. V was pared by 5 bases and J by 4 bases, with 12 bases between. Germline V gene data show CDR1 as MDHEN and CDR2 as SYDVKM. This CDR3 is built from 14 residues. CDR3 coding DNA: TGTGCCAGCAGTCCCCCCCCGGAAAATCAGCCCCAGCATTTT. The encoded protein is CASSPPPENQPQHF. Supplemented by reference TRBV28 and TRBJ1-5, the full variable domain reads DVKVTQSSRYLVKRTGEKVFLECVQDMDHENMFWYRQDPGLGLRLIYFSYDVKMKEKGDIPEGYSVSREKKERFSLILESASTNQTSMYLCASSPPPENQPQHFGDGTRLSIL.

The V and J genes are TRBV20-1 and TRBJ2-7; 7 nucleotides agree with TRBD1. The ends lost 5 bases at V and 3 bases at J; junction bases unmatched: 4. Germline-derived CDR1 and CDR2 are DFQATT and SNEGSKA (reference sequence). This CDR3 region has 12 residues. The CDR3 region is CSASRGFYEQYF. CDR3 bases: TGCAGTGCTTCCAGGGGGTTCTACGAGCAGTACTTC.

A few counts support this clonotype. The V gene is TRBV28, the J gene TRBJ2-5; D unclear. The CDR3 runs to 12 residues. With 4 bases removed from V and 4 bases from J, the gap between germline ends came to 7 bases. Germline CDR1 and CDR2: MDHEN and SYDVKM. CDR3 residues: CASSSPTETQYF. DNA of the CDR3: TGTGCCAGCAGTTCCCCCACAGAGACCCAGTACTTC.

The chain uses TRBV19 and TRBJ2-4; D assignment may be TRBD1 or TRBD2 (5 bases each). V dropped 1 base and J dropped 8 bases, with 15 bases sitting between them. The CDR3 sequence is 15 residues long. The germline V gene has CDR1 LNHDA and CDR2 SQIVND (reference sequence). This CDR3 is CASSIVGAGKDIQYF. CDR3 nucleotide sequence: TGTGCCAGTAGTATAGTCGGGGCAGGGAAGGACATTCAGTACTTC.

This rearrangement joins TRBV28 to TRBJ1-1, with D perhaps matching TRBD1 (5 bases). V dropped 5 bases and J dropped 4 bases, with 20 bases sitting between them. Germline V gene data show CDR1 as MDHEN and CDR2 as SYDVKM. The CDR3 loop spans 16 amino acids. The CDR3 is CASSPPGRTGGTEAFF. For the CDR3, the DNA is TGTGCCAGCAGTCCCCCCGGGCGAACGGGGGGCACTGAAGCTTTCTTT.